This T cell receptor (beta chain) was captured by sequencing in a study of blood T cell repertoires in COVID-19. Study-wide context: PBMCs, B-cell-depleted T cells, or T cells were the source of the cDNA or gDNA that made up the material.

The germline V gene has CDR1 MGHRA and CDR2 YSYEKL. V lost 4 bases and J 7 bases, leaving 7 bases between the germline ends. The CDR3 totals 12 residues. Authors' data handling: Quantification of nucleated cells was approximated via reference gene primer amplification. Using immunoSEQ multiplex PCR, the repertoire was profiled, and TCRdb retains in-frame clones only, with some absent. That table gives V, J and clone size, and the DNA gave D and trimming. The sample shows tens of thousands of clones, about 80% of them seen only once. The chain has TRBV4-1 and TRBJ2-2; D uncertain. Sequenced: peripheral blood. This receptor was identified in a human donor in a cohort sampled during active COVID-19. The CDR3 DNA is TGCGCCAGCAGCCCCCGTAGCGGGGAGCTGTTTTTT. Amino acid sequence: CASSPRSGELFF.